This TCR beta chain was captured in a study of blood T cells in healthy people across ages. Study-level results: Per million T cells, TCR beta diversity dropped about linearly as age rose. More naive CD4+ cells and higher diversity were found in long-lived than in aged donors.

Points on this clonotype: The antigen is undetermined.

CDR3 size: 14 residues. The V gene's germline CDR1 is SGHTA and CDR2 FQGNSA. Germline trimming cut 3 bases from V and 4 bases from J; bases unmatched to any gene: 5. A minimum of 6 micrograms of total RNA was extracted per sample. A second PCR of roughly 7 to 11 cycles used a sample-barcoded 5' primer and a J-beta primer mix. Each cDNA molecule received a tag from a template-switch adaptor that had 12 random nucleotides. TCRdb recomputed calls from the 5' RACE reads with MiXCR, one row per CDR3 protein. The sample holds roughly 1.7 million distinct CDR3 sequences, almost 35% seen once. Source material: blood. The sequence was obtained from a woman aged 30 to 39 in good health. The chain uses TRBV7-2 and TRBJ2-7, with 8 positions matching TRBD2. For the CDR3, the DNA is TGTGCCAGCAGCTTTTTTAGCGGGGAATACGAGCAGTACTTC. Amino acids: CASSFFSGEYEQYF.